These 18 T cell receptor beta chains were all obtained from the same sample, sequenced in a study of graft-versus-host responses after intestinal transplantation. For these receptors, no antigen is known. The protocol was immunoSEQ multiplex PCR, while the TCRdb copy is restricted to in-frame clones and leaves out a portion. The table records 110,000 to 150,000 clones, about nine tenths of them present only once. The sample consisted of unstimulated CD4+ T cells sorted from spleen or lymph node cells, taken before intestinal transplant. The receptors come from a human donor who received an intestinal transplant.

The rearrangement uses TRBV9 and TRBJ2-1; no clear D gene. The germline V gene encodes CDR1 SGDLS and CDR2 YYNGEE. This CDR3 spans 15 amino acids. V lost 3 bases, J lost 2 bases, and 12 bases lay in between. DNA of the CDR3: TGTGCCAGCAGCGCCTCTCCAATCCCCTACAATGAGCAGTTCTTC. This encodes CASSASPIPYNEQFF.

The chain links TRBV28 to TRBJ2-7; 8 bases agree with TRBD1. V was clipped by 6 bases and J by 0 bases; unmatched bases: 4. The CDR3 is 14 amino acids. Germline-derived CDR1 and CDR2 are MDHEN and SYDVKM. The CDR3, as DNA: TGTGCCAGCAGGCGGACAGGGAGCTCCTACGAGCAGTACTTC. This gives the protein CASRRTGSSYEQYF.

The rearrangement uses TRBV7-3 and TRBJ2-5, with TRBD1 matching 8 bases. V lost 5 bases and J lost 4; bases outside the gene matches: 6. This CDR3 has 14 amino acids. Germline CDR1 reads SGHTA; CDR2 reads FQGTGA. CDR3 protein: CASSTTGGIETQYF. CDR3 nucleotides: TGTGCCAGCAGCACCACAGGGGGAATAGAGACCCAGTACTTC. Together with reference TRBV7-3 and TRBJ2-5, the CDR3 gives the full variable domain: GAGVSQTPSNKVTEKGKYVELRCDPISGHTALYWYRQSLGQGPEFLIYFQGTGAADDSGLPNDRFFAVRPEGSVSTLKIQRTERGDSAVYLCASSTTGGIETQYFGPGTRLLVL.

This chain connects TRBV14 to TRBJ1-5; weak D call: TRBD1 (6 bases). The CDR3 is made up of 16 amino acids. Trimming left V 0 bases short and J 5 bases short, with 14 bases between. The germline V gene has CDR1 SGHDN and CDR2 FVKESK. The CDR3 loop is CASSQEGGTTHQPQHF. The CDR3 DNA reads TGTGCCAGCAGCCAAGAAGGGGGGACGACGCATCAGCCCCAGCATTTT.

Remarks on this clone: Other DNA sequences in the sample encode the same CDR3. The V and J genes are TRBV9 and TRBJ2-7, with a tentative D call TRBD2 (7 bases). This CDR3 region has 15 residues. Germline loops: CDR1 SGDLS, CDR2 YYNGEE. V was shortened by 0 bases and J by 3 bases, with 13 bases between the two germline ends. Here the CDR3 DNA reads TGTGCCAGCAGCGTAGGTCGGGGGGCGGGCTACGAGCAGTACTTC. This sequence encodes CASSVGRGAGYEQYF.

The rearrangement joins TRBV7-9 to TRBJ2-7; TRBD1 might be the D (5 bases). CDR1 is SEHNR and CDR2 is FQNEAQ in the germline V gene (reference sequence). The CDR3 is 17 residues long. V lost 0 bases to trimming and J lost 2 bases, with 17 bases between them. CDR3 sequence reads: CASSLATLQGLTYEQYF. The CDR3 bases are TGTGCCAGCAGCTTAGCGACCCTCCAGGGTCTCACCTACGAGCAGTACTTC.

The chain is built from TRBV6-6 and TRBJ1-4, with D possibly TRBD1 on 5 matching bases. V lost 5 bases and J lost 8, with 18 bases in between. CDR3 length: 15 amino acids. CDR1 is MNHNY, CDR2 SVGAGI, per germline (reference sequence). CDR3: CASSLSGQGGEKLFF. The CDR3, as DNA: TGTGCCAGCAGTCTATCGGGGCAGGGAGGGGAAAAACTGTTTTTT.

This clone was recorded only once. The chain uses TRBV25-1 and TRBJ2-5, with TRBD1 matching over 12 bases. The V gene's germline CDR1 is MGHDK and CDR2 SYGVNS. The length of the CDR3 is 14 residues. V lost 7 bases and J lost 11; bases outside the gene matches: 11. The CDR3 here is CASTNAGTGGFQYF. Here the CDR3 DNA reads TGTGCCAGCACTAACGCCGGGACAGGGGGCTTTCAGTACTTC.

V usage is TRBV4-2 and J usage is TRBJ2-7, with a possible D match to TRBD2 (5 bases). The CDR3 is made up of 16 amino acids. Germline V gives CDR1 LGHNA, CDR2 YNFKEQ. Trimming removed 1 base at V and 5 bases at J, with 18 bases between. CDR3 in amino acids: CASSQVKEASPHEQYF. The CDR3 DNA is TGTGCCAGCAGCCAAGTGAAGGAGGCTAGCCCCCACGAGCAGTACTTC.

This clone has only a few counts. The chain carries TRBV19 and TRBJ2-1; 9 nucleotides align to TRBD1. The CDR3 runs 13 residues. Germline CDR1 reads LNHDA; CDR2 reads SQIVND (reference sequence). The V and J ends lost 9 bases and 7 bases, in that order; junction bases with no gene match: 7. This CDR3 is CASTGTGRNEQFF. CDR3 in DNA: TGTGCCAGCACCGGGACAGGGCGAAATGAGCAGTTCTTC.

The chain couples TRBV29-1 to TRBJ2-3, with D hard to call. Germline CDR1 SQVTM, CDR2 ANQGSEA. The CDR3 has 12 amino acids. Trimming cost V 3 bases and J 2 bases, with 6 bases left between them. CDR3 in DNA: TGCAGCGTTGATCCGGCCACAGATACGCAGTATTTT. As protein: CSVDPATDTQYF.

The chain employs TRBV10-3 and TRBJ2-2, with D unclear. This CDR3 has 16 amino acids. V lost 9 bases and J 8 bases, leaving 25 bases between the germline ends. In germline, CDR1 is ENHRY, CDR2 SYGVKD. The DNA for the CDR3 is TGTGCCATTTTGGTAGCCTCTCCTAAGGATCTGGGGGAGCTGTTTTTT. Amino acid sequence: CAILVASPKDLGELFF.

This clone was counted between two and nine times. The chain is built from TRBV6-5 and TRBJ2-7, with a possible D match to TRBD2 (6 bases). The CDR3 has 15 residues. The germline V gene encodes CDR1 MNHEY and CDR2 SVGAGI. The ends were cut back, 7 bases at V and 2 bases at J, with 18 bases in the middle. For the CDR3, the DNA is TGTGCCAGCACCCCCCCGGGACGGGAGACCTACGAGCAGTACTTC. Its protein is CASTPPGRETYEQYF.

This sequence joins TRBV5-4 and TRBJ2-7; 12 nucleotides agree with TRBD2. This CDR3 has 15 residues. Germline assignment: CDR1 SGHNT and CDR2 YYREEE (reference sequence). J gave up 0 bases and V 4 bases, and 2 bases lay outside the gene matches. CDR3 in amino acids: CASSPGLAGSYEQYF. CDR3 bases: TGTGCCAGCAGCCCGGGACTAGCGGGCTCCTACGAGCAGTACTTC.

The DNA of the CDR3 is TGTGCCAGCAGCCGCCTAGCCTCCTTGTACCAAGAGACCCAGTACTTC. It specifies CASSRLASLYQETQYF. The chain couples TRBV7-2 to TRBJ2-5, with D tentatively TRBD2 (5 bases). The germline V and J ends were trimmed by 5 bases and 0 bases, with 16 bases remaining between them. The CDR3 is 16 amino acids. CDR1 SGHTA and CDR2 FQGNSA come from the germline V gene.

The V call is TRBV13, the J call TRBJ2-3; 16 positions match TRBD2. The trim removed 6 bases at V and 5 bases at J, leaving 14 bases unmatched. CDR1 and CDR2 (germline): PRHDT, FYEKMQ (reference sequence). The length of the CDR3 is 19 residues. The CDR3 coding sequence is TGTGCCAGCAGTCTCACCCATGGGACTAGCGGGGGGGTGATAGATACGCAGTATTTT. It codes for CASSLTHGTSGGVIDTQYF.

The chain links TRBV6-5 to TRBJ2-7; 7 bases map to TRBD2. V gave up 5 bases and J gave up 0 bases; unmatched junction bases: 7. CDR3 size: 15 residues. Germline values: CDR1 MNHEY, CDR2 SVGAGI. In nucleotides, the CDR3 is TGTGCCAGCAGTCGTCCTCGGGGGGTCTCCTACGAGCAGTACTTC. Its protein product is CASSRPRGVSYEQYF.

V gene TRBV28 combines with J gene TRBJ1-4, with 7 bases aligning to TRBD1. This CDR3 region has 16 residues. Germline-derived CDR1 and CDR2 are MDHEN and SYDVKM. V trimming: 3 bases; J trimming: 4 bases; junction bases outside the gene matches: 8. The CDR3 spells CASSLHRGLLNEKLFF. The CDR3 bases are TGTGCCAGCAGTTTGCACAGGGGCCTCCTTAATGAAAAACTGTTTTTT.